This passage covers 10 T cell receptor beta chains from one sample sequenced in a study of PD-L1 blockade in urothelial cancer. Sequencing was performed with immunoSEQ multiplex PCR; in TCRdb, only in-frame clones are kept and a portion is missing. The repertoire includes about 57,000 clones, 85% to 90% of them detected once, and 2.5% to 3.5% sits in the top ten. The specimen was PBMCs, collected around atezolizumab (anti-PD-L1) treatment. Every receptor here comes from a man between 50 and 59 years old with urothelial cancer.

The chain carries TRBV7-3 and TRBJ2-2; possibly TRBD1 for D (5 bases). Trimming shortened V by 5 bases and J by 1 base, and 14 bases separated the two germline ends. The germline V gene has CDR1 SGHTA and CDR2 FQGTGA. The CDR3 is 16 residues long. The CDR3 sequence is CASSPGHNLNTGELFF. The CDR3, as DNA: TGTGCCAGCAGCCCAGGACACAATTTGAACACCGGGGAGCTGTTTTTT. The full variable domain, rest sourced from reference TRBV7-3 and TRBJ2-2, is GAGVSQTPSNKVTEKGKYVELRCDPISGHTALYWYRQSLGQGPEFLIYFQGTGAADDSGLPNDRFFAVRPEGSVSTLKIQRTERGDSAVYLCASSPGHNLNTGELFFGEGSRLTVL.

The rearrangement links TRBV7-2 to TRBJ1-5, with a weak D call TRBD1 (6 bases). Trimming stripped 4 bases from V and 0 bases from J, with 22 bases between. The CDR3 consists of 19 residues. CDR1 is SGHTA and CDR2 is FQGNSA in the germline V gene. The CDR3 loop is CASSSDTRQDPYSNQPQHF. The CDR3 coding sequence is TGTGCCAGCAGCTCCGATACAAGACAGGACCCTTATAGCAATCAGCCCCAGCATTTT.

The chain joins TRBV6-6 to TRBJ1-3, with D unresolved. CDR1 is MNHNY, CDR2 SVGAGI, per germline (reference sequence). The V end was cut by 10 bases, the J end by 1 base, with 11 bases between. CDR3 size: 13 residues. In DNA, the CDR3 is TGTGCCATCTACCCCGGTTCTGGAAACACCATATATTTT. It encodes CAIYPGSGNTIYF.

V and J are TRBV6-1 and TRBJ1-3, with a weak D call TRBD1 (6 bases). V shed 9 bases and J shed 2 bases, with 14 bases lying between them. Germline CDR1 reads MNHNS; CDR2 reads SASEGT. The CDR3 extends over 14 amino acids. The CDR3 is CASDRPGAGNTIYF. CDR3 DNA: TGTGCCAGTGACAGGCCCGGGGCTGGAAACACCATATATTTT.

The chain uses TRBV18 and TRBJ2-3, with D unresolved. The CDR3 contains 16 residues. Trimming shortened V by 2 bases and J by 1 base, and 13 bases separated the two germline ends. Germline CDR1 and CDR2: KGHSH and LQKENI. In nucleotides, the CDR3 is TGTGCCAGCTCACCAACAGCACGATCCGGCACAGATACGCAGTATTTT. It codes for CASSPTARSGTDTQYF.

This chain's CDR3 is CASSPGTLENQPQHF. CDR3 coding DNA: TGTGCCAGCAGCCCAGGGACATTAGAGAATCAGCCCCAGCATTTT. J is TRBJ1-5 and V is TRBV5-8, with D tentatively TRBD1 (6 bases). Germline V gene lookup returns CDR1 SGHTS and CDR2 YDEGEE. The CDR3 is made up of 15 amino acids. V lost 4 bases and J 4 bases, leaving 15 bases between the germline ends.

This sequence joins TRBV6-6 and TRBJ2-2, with D perhaps matching TRBD2 (5 bases). Germline V gene data show CDR1 as MNHNY and CDR2 as SVGAGI (reference sequence). The CDR3 loop spans 16 amino acids. The V and J ends lost 0 bases and 1 base respectively, with 9 bases between them. The DNA of the CDR3 is TGTGCCAGCAGTTACTCTTGGACTCGGAACACCGGGGAGCTGTTTTTT. It encodes CASSYSWTRNTGELFF.

The V and J genes are TRBV5-1 and TRBJ1-2, with a tentative D call TRBD1 (6 bases). The V gene lost 2 bases and the J gene lost 8 bases, with 16 bases spanning the gap. Germline V gives CDR1 SGHRS, CDR2 YFSETQ. The CDR3 is made up of 14 amino acids. The CDR3 region has the DNA TGCGCCAGCAGCTTAAAGACAGGAGACAAAGGCTACACCTTC. This sequence encodes CASSLKTGDKGYTF.

J is TRBJ2-5 and V is TRBV11-3, with unresolved D. V lost 5 bases to trimming and J lost 0 bases, with 13 bases between them. Germline lookup yields CDR1 SGHNT and CDR2 YENEEA. This CDR3 contains 15 residues. CDR3 DNA: TGTGCCAGCAGCCGAAGTTCACAGTACCAAGAGACCCAGTACTTC. Amino acid sequence: CASSRSSQYQETQYF.

The chain has TRBV4-1 and TRBJ1-1; 7 bases map to TRBD1. From germline, CDR1 is MGHRA and CDR2 YSYEKL. The CDR3 sequence is 16 residues long. J gave up 2 bases and V 1 base, and 7 bases lay outside the gene matches. The DNA for the CDR3 is TGCGCCAGCAGCCAAGGCTGGCAGGGGGATAACACTGAAGCTTTCTTT. Its protein is CASSQGWQGDNTEAFF.